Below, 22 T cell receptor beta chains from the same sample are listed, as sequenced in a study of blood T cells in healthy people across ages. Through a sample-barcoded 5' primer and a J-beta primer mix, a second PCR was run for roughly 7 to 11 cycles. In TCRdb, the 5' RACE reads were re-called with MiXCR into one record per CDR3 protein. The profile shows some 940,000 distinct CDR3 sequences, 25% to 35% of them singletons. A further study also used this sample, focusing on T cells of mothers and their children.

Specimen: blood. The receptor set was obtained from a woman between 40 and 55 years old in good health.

DNA for the CDR3: TGTGCCAGCGGGTCACAGGGAAACACCATATATTTT. It translates to CASGSQGNTIYF. This chain links TRBV3-1 with TRBJ1-3; D is undetermined. CDR3 size: 12 residues. Germline V gene lookup returns CDR1 LGHDT and CDR2 YNNKEL (reference sequence). V shed 8 bases and J shed 4 bases, with 9 bases lying between them. Full variable domain (outside the CDR3, taken from reference TRBV3-1 and TRBJ1-3): DTAVSQTPKYLVTQMGNDKSIKCEQNLGHDTMYWYKQDSKKFLKIMFSYNNKELIINETVPNRFSPKSPDKAHLNLHINSLELGDSAVYFCASGSQGNTIYFGEGSWLTVV.

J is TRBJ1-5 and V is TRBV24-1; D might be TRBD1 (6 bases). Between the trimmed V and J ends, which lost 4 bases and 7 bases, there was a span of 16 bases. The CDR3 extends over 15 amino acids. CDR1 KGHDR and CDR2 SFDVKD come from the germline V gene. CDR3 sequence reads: CATSETQGIGQPQHF. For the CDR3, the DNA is TGTGCCACCAGTGAAACACAGGGAATTGGACAGCCCCAGCATTTT.

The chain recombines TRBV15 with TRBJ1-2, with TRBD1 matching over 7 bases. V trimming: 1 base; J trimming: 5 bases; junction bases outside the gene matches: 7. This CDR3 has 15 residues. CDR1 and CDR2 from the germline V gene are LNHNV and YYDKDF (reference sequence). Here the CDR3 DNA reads TGTGCCACCAGCAGAGGCGAGACAGGGAGGTATGGCTACACCTTC. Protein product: CATSRGETGRYGYTF.

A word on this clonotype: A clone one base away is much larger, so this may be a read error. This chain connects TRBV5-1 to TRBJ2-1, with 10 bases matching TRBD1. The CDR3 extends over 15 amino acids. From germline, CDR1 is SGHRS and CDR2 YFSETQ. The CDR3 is CASASGTGDYNGQFF. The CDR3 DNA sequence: TGCGCCAGCGCCTCCGGGACAGGGGACTACAATGGGCAGTTCTTC.

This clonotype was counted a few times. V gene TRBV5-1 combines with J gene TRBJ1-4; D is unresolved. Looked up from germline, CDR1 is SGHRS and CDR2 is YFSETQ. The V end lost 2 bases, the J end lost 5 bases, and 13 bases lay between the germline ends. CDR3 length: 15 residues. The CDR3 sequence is CASSFGSALNEKLFF. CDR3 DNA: TGCGCCAGCAGCTTTGGGTCAGCCTTGAATGAAAAACTGTTTTTT.

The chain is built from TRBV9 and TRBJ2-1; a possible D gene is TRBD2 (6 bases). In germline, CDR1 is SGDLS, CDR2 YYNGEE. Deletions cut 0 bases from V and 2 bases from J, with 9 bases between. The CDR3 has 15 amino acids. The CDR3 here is CASSVGLGTYNEQFF. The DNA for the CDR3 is TGTGCCAGCAGCGTAGGACTAGGAACCTACAATGAGCAGTTCTTC.

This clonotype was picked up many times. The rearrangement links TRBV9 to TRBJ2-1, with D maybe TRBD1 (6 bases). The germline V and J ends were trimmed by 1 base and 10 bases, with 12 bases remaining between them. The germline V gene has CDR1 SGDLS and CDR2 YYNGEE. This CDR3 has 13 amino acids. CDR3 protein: CASSVSGTSEQFF. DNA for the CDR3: TGTGCCAGCAGCGTATCCGGGACATCAGAGCAGTTCTTC.

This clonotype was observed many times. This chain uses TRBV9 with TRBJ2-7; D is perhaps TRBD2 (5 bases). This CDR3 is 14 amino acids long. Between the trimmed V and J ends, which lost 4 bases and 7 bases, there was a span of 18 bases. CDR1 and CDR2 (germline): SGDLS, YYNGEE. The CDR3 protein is CASSPRDETNEQYF. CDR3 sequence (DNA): TGTGCCAGCAGCCCCCGGGATGAGACCAATGAGCAGTACTTC.

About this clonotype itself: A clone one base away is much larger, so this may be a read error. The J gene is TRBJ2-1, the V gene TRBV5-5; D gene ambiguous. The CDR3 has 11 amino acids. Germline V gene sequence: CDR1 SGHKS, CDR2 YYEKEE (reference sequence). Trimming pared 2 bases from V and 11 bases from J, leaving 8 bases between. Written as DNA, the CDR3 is TGTGCCAGCAGCTTCGATCCCCAGCAGTTCTTC. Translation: CASSFDPQQFF.

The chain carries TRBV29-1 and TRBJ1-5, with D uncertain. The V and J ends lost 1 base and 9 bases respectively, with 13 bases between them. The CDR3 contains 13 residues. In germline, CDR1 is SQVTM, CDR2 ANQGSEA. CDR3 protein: CSVEVTADSPQHF. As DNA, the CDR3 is TGCAGCGTTGAAGTGACTGCAGATTCGCCCCAGCATTTT.

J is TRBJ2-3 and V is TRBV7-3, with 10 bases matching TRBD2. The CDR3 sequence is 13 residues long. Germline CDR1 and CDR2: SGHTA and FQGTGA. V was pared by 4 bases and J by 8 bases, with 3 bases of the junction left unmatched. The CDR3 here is CASSSVAGGTQYF. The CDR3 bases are TGTGCCAGCAGCTCCGTAGCGGGAGGTACGCAGTATTTT.

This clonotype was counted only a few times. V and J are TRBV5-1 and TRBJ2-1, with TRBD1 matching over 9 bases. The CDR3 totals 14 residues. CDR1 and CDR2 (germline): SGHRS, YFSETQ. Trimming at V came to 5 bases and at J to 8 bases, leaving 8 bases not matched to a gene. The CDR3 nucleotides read TGCGCCAGCAGGACAGGGGGGGAGGAGGATGAGCAGTTCTTC. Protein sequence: CASRTGGEEDEQFF.

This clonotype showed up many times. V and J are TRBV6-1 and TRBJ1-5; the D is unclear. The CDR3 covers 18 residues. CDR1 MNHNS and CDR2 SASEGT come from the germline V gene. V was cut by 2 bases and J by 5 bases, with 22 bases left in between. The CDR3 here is CASSETGRGYGVDQPQHF. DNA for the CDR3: TGTGCCAGCAGTGAAACCGGTCGAGGGTACGGGGTTGATCAGCCCCAGCATTTT.

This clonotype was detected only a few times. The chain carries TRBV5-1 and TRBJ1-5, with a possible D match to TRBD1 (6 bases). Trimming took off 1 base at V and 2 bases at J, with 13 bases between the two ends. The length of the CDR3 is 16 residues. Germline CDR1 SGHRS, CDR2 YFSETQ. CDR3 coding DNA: TGCGCCAGCAGCTTGCGGGGGGGGCAGGGCAATCAGCCCCAGCATTTT. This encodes CASSLRGGQGNQPQHF.

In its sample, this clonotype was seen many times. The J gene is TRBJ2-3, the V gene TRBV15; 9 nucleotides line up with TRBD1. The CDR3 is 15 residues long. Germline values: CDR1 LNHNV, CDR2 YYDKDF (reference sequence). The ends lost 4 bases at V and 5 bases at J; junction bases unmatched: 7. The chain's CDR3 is CATSTRTGVKDTQYF. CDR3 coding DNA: TGTGCCACCAGCACCCGGACAGGGGTCAAAGATACGCAGTATTTT. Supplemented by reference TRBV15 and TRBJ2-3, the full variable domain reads DAMVIQNPRYQVTQFGKPVTLSCSQTLNHNVMYWYQQKSSQAPKLLFHYYDKDFNNEADTPDNFQSRRPNTSFCFLDIRSPGLGDTAMYLCATSTRTGVKDTQYFGPGTRLTVL.

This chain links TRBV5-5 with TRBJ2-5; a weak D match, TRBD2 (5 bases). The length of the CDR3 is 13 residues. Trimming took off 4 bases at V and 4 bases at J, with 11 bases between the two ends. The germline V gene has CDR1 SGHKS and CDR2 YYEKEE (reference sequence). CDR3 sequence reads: CASSRLRVETQYF. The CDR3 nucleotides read TGTGCCAGCAGCCGACTGAGGGTAGAGACCCAGTACTTC.

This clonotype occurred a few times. The CDR3 DNA reads TGTGCCAGCAGTTCTACCGGGACAGGGGTTAGAAACAATCAGCCCCAGCATTTT. It is translated as CASSSTGTGVRNNQPQHF. The genes are TRBV6-2 or TRBV6-3 and TRBJ1-5; 10 bases are shared with TRBD1. V trimming: 4 bases; J trimming: 3 bases; junction bases outside the gene matches: 12. This CDR3 contains 18 residues. Germline V gene lookup returns CDR1 MNHEY and CDR2 SVGEGT.

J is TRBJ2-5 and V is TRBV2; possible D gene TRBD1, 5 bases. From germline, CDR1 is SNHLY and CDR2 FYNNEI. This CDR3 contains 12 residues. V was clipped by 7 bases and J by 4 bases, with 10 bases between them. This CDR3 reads CASTRQLETQYF. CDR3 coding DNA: TGTGCCAGCACGAGACAGTTAGAGACCCAGTACTTC.

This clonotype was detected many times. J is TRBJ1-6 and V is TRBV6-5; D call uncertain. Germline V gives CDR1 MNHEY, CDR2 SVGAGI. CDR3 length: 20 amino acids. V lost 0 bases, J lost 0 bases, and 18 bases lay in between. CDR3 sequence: CASSYSSYNIGSSYNSPLHF. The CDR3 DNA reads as TGTGCCAGCAGTTACTCGTCGTATAATATAGGGAGCTCCTATAATTCACCCCTCCACTTT.

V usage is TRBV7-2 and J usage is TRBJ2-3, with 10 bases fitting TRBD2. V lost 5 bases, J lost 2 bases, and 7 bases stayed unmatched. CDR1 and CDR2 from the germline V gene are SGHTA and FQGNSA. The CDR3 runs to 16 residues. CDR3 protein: CASSPGLAGDTDTQYF. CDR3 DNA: TGTGCCAGCAGCCCCGGGCTAGCGGGGGACACAGATACGCAGTATTTT.

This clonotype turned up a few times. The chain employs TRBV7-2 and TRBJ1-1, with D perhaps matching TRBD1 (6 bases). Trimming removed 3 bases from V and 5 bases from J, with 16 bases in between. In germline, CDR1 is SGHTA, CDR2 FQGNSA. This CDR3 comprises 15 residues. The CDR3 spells CASSLTGGVWTEAFF. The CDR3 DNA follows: TGTGCCAGCAGCTTGACGGGGGGCGTTTGGACTGAAGCTTTCTTT.

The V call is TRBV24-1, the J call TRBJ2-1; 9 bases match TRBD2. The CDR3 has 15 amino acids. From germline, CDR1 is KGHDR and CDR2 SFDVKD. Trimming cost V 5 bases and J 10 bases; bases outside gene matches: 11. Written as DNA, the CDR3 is TGTGCCACCAGTGGAAAAGGCGGGGGGGCATACGAGCAGTTCTTC. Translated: CATSGKGGGAYEQFF.